This entry lists 12 T cell receptor beta chains sequenced from one sample in a study of cytomegalovirus exposure and HLA in healthy donors. The PCR employed 60 Vbeta primers together with 13 Jbeta primers. Sequencing used immunoSEQ multiplex PCR; TCRdb keeps in-frame clones, though not all of them. The repertoire consists of some 150,000 clones, with less than 85% occurring once and the leading ten covering approximately 1.6%. What was sequenced was PBMCs. These receptors were collected from a male donor in good health and CMV-seronegative.

The V gene is TRBV30, the J gene TRBJ1-2; TRBD1 aligns across 8 bases. Looked up from germline, CDR1 is GTSNPN and CDR2 is SVGIG (reference sequence). The CDR3 sequence is 13 residues long. J gave up 5 bases and V 8 bases, and 10 bases lay outside the gene matches. The CDR3 DNA is TGTGCCAGCGGACAGGGCAACTCTTATGGCTACACCTTC. As protein: CASGQGNSYGYTF.

The chain uses TRBV18 and TRBJ1-2, with no clear D. The CDR3 has 15 amino acids. The germline V gene encodes CDR1 KGHSH and CDR2 LQKENI. Between the trimmed V and J ends, which lost 8 bases and 1 base, there was a span of 17 bases. In nucleotides, the CDR3 is TGTGCCAGCCCTCCCATCGGAGCGGTTAACTATGGCTACACCTTC. Amino acid sequence: CASPPIGAVNYGYTF. Variable domain in full (rest from reference TRBV18 and TRBJ1-2): NAGVMQNPRHLVRRRGQEARLRCSPMKGHSHVYWYRQLPEEGLKFMVYLQKENIIDESGMPKERFSAEFPKEGPSILRIQQVVRGDSAAYFCASPPIGAVNYGYTFGSGTRLTVV.

Points on this clone: The junction and the germline gene differ at one end; a read error may be behind it. J is TRBJ1-5 and V is TRBV7-9; 7 positions match TRBD1. Germline CDR1 and CDR2: SEHNR and FQNEAQ (reference sequence). This CDR3 is 14 amino acids long. The CDR3 sequence is CSSSSGQVNQPQHF. The CDR3 bases are TGTTCCAGCAGCTCTGGACAGGTCAATCAGCCCCAGCATTTT. The complete variable domain, with remaining parts taken from reference TRBV7-9 and TRBJ1-5, reads DTGVSQNPRHKITKRGQNVTFRCDPISEHNRLYWYRQTLGQGPEFLTYFQNEAQLEKSRLLSDRFSAERPKGSFSTLEIQRTEQGDSAMYLCSSSSGQVNQPQHFGDGTRLSIL.

The CDR3 is CASSRLAGAGIRYEQFF. The CDR3 bases are TGTGCCAGCAGCAGACTAGCGGGAGCCGGAATCCGGTATGAGCAGTTCTTC. The chain couples TRBV7-2 to TRBJ2-1; 12 bases agree with TRBD2. The CDR3 is 17 residues long. Germline CDR1 is SGHTA and CDR2 is FQGNSA. Unmatched junction bases numbered 13, after V lost 5 bases and J lost 8 bases.

This chain joins TRBV19 and TRBJ1-3, with TRBD1 as a possible D gene (6 bases). This CDR3 is built from 13 residues. V was clipped by 4 bases and J by 4 bases, with 8 bases between them. Germline CDR1 and CDR2: LNHDA and SQIVND (reference sequence). The DNA of the CDR3 is TGTGCCAGTAGTAGGGGGCACGGAAACACCATATATTTT. Translating gives CASSRGHGNTIYF.

Remarks on this clone: At one boundary the junction diverges from the germline segment, which might be a read error. The chain joins TRBV7-9 to TRBJ1-2; 10 positions match TRBD1. CDR3 length equals 13 residues. Germline CDR1 reads SEHNR; CDR2 reads FQNEAQ (reference sequence). For the CDR3, the DNA is TGTTCCAGCAGCAACCGGGACAGGGGTTTCTACACCTTC. This encodes CSSSNRDRGFYTF.

This chain links TRBV19 with TRBJ2-7, with D tentatively TRBD2 (6 bases). Deletions cut 0 bases from V and 5 bases from J, with 8 bases between. Germline V gene lookup returns CDR1 LNHDA and CDR2 SQIVND (reference sequence). The CDR3 has 13 residues. The CDR3 DNA reads TGTGCCAGTAGTATAGATCGGAGGGACGAGCAGTACTTC. Translated: CASSIDRRDEQYF.

The gene calls are TRBV7-8 and TRBJ1-2; D is ambiguous. Trimming removed 2 bases from V and 8 bases from J, with 9 bases in between. Germline values: CDR1 SGHVS, CDR2 FQNEAQ. There are 12 residues in the CDR3. The CDR3 loop is CASSLNSLGYTF. As DNA, the CDR3 is TGTGCCAGCAGCTTAAACAGTTTGGGCTACACCTTC. The entire variable domain, with the rest obtained from reference TRBV7-8 and TRBJ1-2, is as follows: GAGVSQSPRYKVAKRGQDVALRCDPISGHVSLFWYQQALGQGPEFLTYFQNEAQLDKSGLPSDRFFAERPEGSVSTLKIQRTQQEDSAVYLCASSLNSLGYTFGSGTRLTVV.

The chain links TRBV6-1 to TRBJ1-1; D may be TRBD1 (5 bases). Trimming took off 8 bases at V and 7 bases at J, with 17 bases between the two ends. The germline CDR1 and CDR2 sequences are MNHNS and SASEGT. There are 13 residues in the CDR3. The CDR3 DNA reads as TGTGCCAGCTCTCTCTGGGGGGTTGGTGAAGCTTTCTTT. It is translated as CASSLWGVGEAFF.

The J gene is TRBJ1-5, the V gene TRBV6-6; no definite D call. Trimming stripped 3 bases from V and 0 bases from J, with 6 bases between. Looked up from germline, CDR1 is MNHNY and CDR2 is SVGAGI (reference sequence). The CDR3 totals 14 residues. CDR3 in amino acids: CASSYPGSNQPQHF. For the CDR3, the DNA is TGTGCCAGCAGTTATCCGGGTAGCAATCAGCCCCAGCATTTT.

The chain has TRBV2 and TRBJ2-1; 10 bases are shared with TRBD2. The CDR3 consists of 15 residues. Unmatched junction bases numbered 1, after V lost 5 bases and J lost 0 bases. The germline gives CDR1 SNHLY, CDR2 FYNNEI. The CDR3 nucleotides are TGTGCCAGCAGTCCTAGCGGGAGCTCCTACAATGAGCAGTTCTTC. The encoded protein is CASSPSGSSYNEQFF.

This chain links TRBV10-1 with TRBJ2-3, with a possible D match to TRBD2 (6 bases). V was shortened by 2 bases and J by 6 bases, with 15 bases between the two germline ends. CDR1 is WNHNN, CDR2 SYGVQD, per germline (reference sequence). This CDR3 region has 15 residues. The DNA of the CDR3 is TGCGCCAGCAGTGAGGGGAGCGGGTTGGTGGATACGCAGTATTTT. This codes for CASSEGSGLVDTQYF.